The 10 T cell receptor beta chains below come from one sample, sequenced in a study of blood T cell repertoires in COVID-19. TCRdb's table, derived via immunoSEQ multiplex PCR, lists solely in-frame clones and lacks some. The sample records about 440,000 clones, around nine tenths being singletons. What was sequenced was peripheral blood. These receptors originate from a woman aged 25 to 45 with acute or convalescent COVID-19.

This sequence joins TRBV19 and TRBJ1-5; D gene unclear. The CDR3 runs to 13 residues. Trimming removed 5 bases at V and 7 bases at J, with 12 bases between. Germline lookup yields CDR1 LNHDA and CDR2 SQIVND (reference sequence). The CDR3 region is CASSQGYSQPQHF. The CDR3 coding sequence is TGTGCCAGTAGTCAAGGATATAGCCAGCCCCAGCATTTT.

The chain recombines TRBV4-2 with TRBJ2-1, with 9 bases fitting TRBD2. The germline V gene has CDR1 LGHNA and CDR2 YNFKEQ. This CDR3 has 15 residues. The V gene end was trimmed by 0 bases and the J gene end by 9 bases; junction bases not matched to a gene: 6. CDR3 bases: TGTGCCAGCAGCCAAGAGGCACTAGCGGGCGGTGAGCAGTTCTTC. Protein sequence: CASSQEALAGGEQFF.

The chain couples TRBV3-1 (or the pseudogene TRBV3-2) to TRBJ2-4, with 7 bases that match TRBD1. From germline, CDR1 is LGHDT and CDR2 YNNKEL (reference sequence). This CDR3 is 12 amino acids long. The V gene end was trimmed by 5 bases and the J gene end by 16 bases; junction bases not matched to a gene: 11. CDR3 coding DNA: TGTGCCAGCAGCGACAGGGTCCATGAAGTATACTTC. It encodes CASSDRVHEVYF.

Points on this clone: Other nucleotide sequences in the sample specify the same CDR3. This chain uses TRBV2 with TRBJ2-7; TRBD1 aligns across 7 bases. This CDR3 comprises 12 residues. CDR1 SNHLY and CDR2 FYNNEI come from the germline V gene. The ends lost 8 bases at V and 2 bases at J; junction bases unmatched: 3. CDR3 nucleotides: TGTGCCAGCCGACAGGGTACCTACGAGCAGTACTTC. This gives the protein CASRQGTYEQYF.

V gene TRBV6-5 combines with J gene TRBJ1-5; no reliable D call. V was cut by 7 bases and J by 4 bases, with 8 bases left in between. Looked up from germline, CDR1 is MNHEY and CDR2 is SVGAGI. The CDR3 runs 12 residues. For the CDR3, the DNA is TGTGCCAGCAATACTTTAAATCAGCCCCAGCATTTT. This gives the protein CASNTLNQPQHF.

The chain recombines TRBV2 with TRBJ1-5; 7 bases are a match to TRBD1. Trimming cost V 7 bases and J 3 bases; bases outside gene matches: 9. CDR1 is SNHLY, CDR2 FYNNEI, per germline. The CDR3 spans 15 residues. In DNA, the CDR3 is TGTGCCAGCACGATGACCGGGACAGTCAATCAGCCCCAGCATTTT. Encoded protein: CASTMTGTVNQPQHF.

This rearrangement joins TRBV7-9 to TRBJ1-6; weak D call: TRBD1 (6 bases). Trimming shortened V by 3 bases and J by 7 bases, and 10 bases separated the two germline ends. The CDR3 consists of 14 residues. Germline-derived CDR1 and CDR2 are SEHNR and FQNEAQ (reference sequence). The CDR3 DNA follows: TGTGCCAGCAGCTTGGACAGTATGAATTCACCCCTCCACTTT. Translating it yields CASSLDSMNSPLHF.

This chain uses TRBV19 with TRBJ1-2; 9 positions match TRBD1. After removal of 8 bases from V and 6 bases from J, the junction contained 7 bases not matched to a gene. The CDR3 has 13 amino acids. The V gene's germline CDR1 is LNHDA and CDR2 SQIVND (reference sequence). The CDR3 DNA reads TGTGCCAGTGGCGTCACAGGGGGCGATGGCTACACCTTC. Protein product: CASGVTGGDGYTF.

The gene calls are TRBV14 and TRBJ2-7, with D possibly TRBD1 on 6 matching bases. The CDR3 extends over 14 amino acids. Trimming removed 5 bases at V and 1 base at J, with 12 bases between. Germline V gene data show CDR1 as SGHDN and CDR2 as FVKESK. In nucleotides, the CDR3 is TGTGCCAGCAGCTTTCGACAGGCATCCTACGAGCAGTACTTC. It encodes CASSFRQASYEQYF.

This chain links TRBV11-2 with TRBJ2-5, with TRBD2 identical over 9 bases. Trimming removed 0 bases from V and 7 bases from J; junction bases left unmatched: 15. Germline lookup yields CDR1 SGHAT and CDR2 FQNNGV. The CDR3 sequence is 18 residues long. CDR3 sequence: CASSLDRYLAGVKGTQYF. DNA of the CDR3: TGTGCCAGCAGCTTAGATCGGTATTTAGCGGGGGTAAAAGGGACCCAGTACTTC.